These 19 T cell receptor beta chains were sequenced from one sample in a study of blood T cell repertoires in COVID-19. Generated by immunoSEQ multiplex PCR, the TCRdb table keeps only in-frame clones and is missing some. The sample records 200,000 to 250,000 clones, about nine tenths being singletons. The sequenced sample was PBMCs or T cells enriched from blood (not recorded which). Receptor source: a woman in her thirties or forties with acute COVID-19.

The genes are TRBV7-2 and TRBJ1-3, with TRBD1 as a possible D gene (5 bases). Germline CDR1 is SGHTA and CDR2 is FQGNSA. The germline V and J ends were trimmed by 5 bases and 3 bases, with 11 bases remaining between them. The CDR3 spans 14 residues. CDR3 in DNA: TGTGCCAGCAGCCTTGGGGCGGTTGGAAACACCATATATTTT. Its translation is CASSLGAVGNTIYF.

The chain links TRBV6-5 to TRBJ1-3; a possible D gene is TRBD1 (5 bases). Trimming removed 8 bases at V and 0 bases at J, with 8 bases between. The CDR3 covers 13 residues. Germline CDR1 MNHEY, CDR2 SVGAGI. The CDR3 nucleotides are TGTGCCAGCGGCAGGGCCTCTGGAAACACCATATATTTT. Translating it yields CASGRASGNTIYF.

This clone was observed a handful of times. The rearrangement uses TRBV5-1 and TRBJ2-1, with D tentatively TRBD2 (5 bases). The CDR3 extends over 13 amino acids. V was cut by 4 bases and J by 4 bases, with 9 bases left in between. In germline, CDR1 is SGHRS, CDR2 YFSETQ. The CDR3: CASSPGIYNEQFF. The CDR3 nucleotides are TGCGCCAGCAGCCCGGGAATTTACAATGAGCAGTTCTTC.

This clone appeared a few times. This chain links TRBV7-2 with TRBJ1-2; 9 bases fit TRBD1. The germline V gene has CDR1 SGHTA and CDR2 FQGNSA. The CDR3 runs to 17 residues. Trimming cost V 4 bases and J 2 bases; bases outside gene matches: 11. In DNA, the CDR3 is TGTGCCAGCAGCTCGCGCACCGGACAGGGGAAGAACTATGGCTACACCTTC. It translates to CASSSRTGQGKNYGYTF.

V usage is TRBV5-1 and J usage is TRBJ1-1, with 8 positions matching TRBD1. The CDR3 is 13 residues long. The V and J ends lost 4 bases and 8 bases, in that order; junction bases with no gene match: 7. The germline gives CDR1 SGHRS, CDR2 YFSETQ. The CDR3 DNA sequence: TGCGCCAGCAGCCTACCGACAGGGGAGGAAGCTTTCTTT. Translating gives CASSLPTGEEAFF.

V usage is TRBV6-5 and J usage is TRBJ1-2, with D possibly TRBD1 on 6 matching bases. The CDR3 contains 14 residues. The germline gives CDR1 MNHEY, CDR2 SVGAGI. V shed 6 bases and J shed 3 bases, with 14 bases lying between them. DNA for the CDR3: TGTGCCAGCAGCCAAGAGGACAGACACTATGGCTACACCTTC. This codes for CASSQEDRHYGYTF.

This rearrangement joins TRBV11-1 to TRBJ1-1, with D unresolved. The CDR3 spans 12 residues. Trimming pared 1 base from V and 10 bases from J, leaving 10 bases between. Germline CDR1 SGHAT, CDR2 FQDESV (reference sequence). The CDR3 bases are TGTGCCAGCAGCTTAGGACTCCGGGGAGCTTTCTTT. This sequence encodes CASSLGLRGAFF. The variable domain in full, completed from reference TRBV11-1 and TRBJ1-1, reads EAEVAQSPRYKITEKSQAVAFWCDPISGHATLYWYRQILGQGPELLVQFQDESVVDDSQLPKDRFSAERLKGVDSTLKIQPAELGDSAMYLCASSLGLRGAFFGQGTRLTVV.

The gene calls are TRBV2 and TRBJ2-7; TRBD2 agrees at 8 bases. CDR3 length: 14 amino acids. V dropped 6 bases and J dropped 0; count of bases not matched to a gene: 4. Germline CDR1 is SNHLY and CDR2 is FYNNEI. The CDR3 region is CASSTSGASYEQYF. The CDR3 region has the DNA TGTGCCAGCAGCACTAGCGGTGCCTCCTACGAGCAGTACTTC.

The genes are TRBV27 and TRBJ1-2; tentative D call: TRBD1 (6 bases). The germline V gene encodes CDR1 MNHEY and CDR2 SMNVEV (reference sequence). The V gene lost 3 bases and the J gene lost 8 bases, with 13 bases spanning the gap. The CDR3 spans 13 residues. CDR3 nucleotides: TGTGCCAGCAGTTTTCGGACAGCGGGAGGCTACACCTTC. Encoded protein: CASSFRTAGGYTF.

This chain joins TRBV30 and TRBJ1-1, with D perhaps TRBD1 (5 bases). The V gene lost 4 bases and the J gene lost 3 bases, with 12 bases spanning the gap. The CDR3 extends over 13 amino acids. The germline V gene encodes CDR1 GTSNPN and CDR2 SVGIG (reference sequence). CDR3 in amino acids: CAWTFGGDTEAFF. For the CDR3, the DNA is TGTGCCTGGACGTTTGGGGGGGACACTGAAGCTTTCTTT.

The chain uses TRBV7-3 and TRBJ2-1, with D perhaps TRBD1 (6 bases). Trimming took 6 bases from V and 8 from J, leaving 20 bases between them. Per germline, CDR1 SGHTA and CDR2 FQGTGA. This CDR3 has 15 amino acids. The CDR3 protein is CASSQGGSRSDEQFF. The CDR3 DNA reads TGTGCCAGCAGTCAAGGGGGATCACGGTCCGATGAGCAGTTCTTC. Combining the CDR3 with reference TRBV7-3 and TRBJ2-1 gives the whole variable domain GAGVSQTPSNKVTEKGKYVELRCDPISGHTALYWYRQSLGQGPEFLIYFQGTGAADDSGLPNDRFFAVRPEGSVSTLKIQRTERGDSAVYLCASSQGGSRSDEQFFGPGTRLTVL.

V and J are TRBV9 and TRBJ2-1; D is undetermined. There are 15 residues in the CDR3. V lost 0 bases to trimming and J lost 1 base, with 8 bases between them. Per the germline V gene, CDR1 is SGDLS and CDR2 is YYNGEE. This CDR3 reads CASSVGAGSYNEQFF. DNA of the CDR3: TGTGCCAGCAGCGTAGGGGCAGGTTCCTACAATGAGCAGTTCTTC.

The chain links TRBV18 to TRBJ1-5; 8 bases match TRBD1. Germline CDR1 reads KGHSH; CDR2 reads LQKENI. Trimming at V came to 4 bases and at J to 2 bases, leaving 1 base not matched to a gene. CDR3 size: 14 residues. This CDR3 is CASSQGQGNQPQHF. The CDR3 nucleotides are TGTGCCAGCTCACAGGGACAGGGCAATCAGCCCCAGCATTTT.

J is TRBJ2-4 and V is TRBV19; 7 bases match TRBD1. The germline V gene encodes CDR1 LNHDA and CDR2 SQIVND (reference sequence). V gave up 5 bases and J gave up 0 bases; unmatched junction bases: 7. The CDR3 sequence is 16 residues long. CDR3 in DNA: TGTGCCAGTAGTTCTCAGGGGGTTATAGCCAAAAACATTCAGTACTTC. As protein: CASSSQGVIAKNIQYF. Supplemented by reference TRBV19 and TRBJ2-4, the full variable domain reads DGGITQSPKYLFRKEGQNVTLSCEQNLNHDAMYWYRQDPGQGLRLIYYSQIVNDFQKGDIAEGYSVSREKKESFPLTVTSAQKNPTAFYLCASSSQGVIAKNIQYFGAGTRLSVL.

The chain is built from TRBV30 and TRBJ1-5, with D possibly TRBD1 on 6 matching bases. V was clipped by 1 base and J by 0 bases, with 10 bases between them. The CDR3 runs to 15 residues. Looked up from germline, CDR1 is GTSNPN and CDR2 is SVGIG (reference sequence). The CDR3 DNA reads TGTGCCTGGAGTGGGGGGACACTTAGCAATCAGCCCCAGCATTTT. Translation: CAWSGGTLSNQPQHF.

The chain couples TRBV3-1 (or the pseudogene TRBV3-2) to TRBJ1-2, with D maybe TRBD1 (6 bases). From germline, CDR1 is LGHDT and CDR2 YNNKEL (reference sequence). Trimming took 3 bases from V and 7 from J, leaving 21 bases between them. The CDR3 contains 16 residues. The CDR3 protein is CASSQGDRDNRSGYTF. CDR3 DNA: TGTGCCAGCAGCCAGGGGGACCGGGACAATAGGAGTGGCTACACCTTC.

J is TRBJ1-2 and V is TRBV9; D is unclear. CDR3 length: 14 amino acids. Germline values: CDR1 SGDLS, CDR2 YYNGEE. Trimming cost V 3 bases and J 4 bases, with 13 bases left between them. CDR3 DNA: TGTGCCAGCAGCGAGACCGCGGCCGGCTATGGCTACACCTTC. As protein: CASSETAAGYGYTF. The full variable domain, with the rest looked up from reference TRBV9 and TRBJ1-2, is DSGVTQTPKHLITATGQRVTLRCSPRSGDLSVYWYQQSLDQGLQFLIQYYNGEERAKGNILERFSAQQFPDLHSELNLSSLELGDSALYFCASSETAAGYGYTFGSGTRLTVV.

The J gene is TRBJ1-2, the V gene TRBV5-4; TRBD1 agrees at 9 bases. The trim removed 0 bases at V and 6 bases at J, leaving 6 bases unmatched. The germline gives CDR1 SGHNT, CDR2 YYREEE (reference sequence). The length of the CDR3 is 15 residues. The CDR3 region has the DNA TGTGCCAGCAGCTTGGTACGGGACAGGGTAAATGGCTACACCTTC. It specifies CASSLVRDRVNGYTF.

The chain is built from TRBV3-1 (or the pseudogene TRBV3-2) and TRBJ2-5; a possible D gene is TRBD2 (5 bases). Trimming took 0 bases from V and 5 from J, leaving 13 bases between them. CDR1 and CDR2 (germline): LGHDT, YNNKEL (reference sequence). The length of the CDR3 is 15 residues. CDR3 nucleotides: TGTGCCAGCAGCCAAGAGCGGGCGGCCGGGGAGACCCAGTACTTC. As protein: CASSQERAAGETQYF.